What follows are 28 T cell receptor beta chains derived from one specimen sequenced in a study of T cell responses to AZD1222 COVID-19 vaccine. The data were produced by immunoSEQ multiplex PCR, yet TCRdb's version contains in-frame clones alone and is incomplete. The sample holds about 130,000 clones, 89% seen once. The source was peripheral blood, collected on day 0 of AZD1222 vaccination. The receptors derive from an adult in good health.

This clone is a singleton in its sample. The chain has TRBV6-5 and TRBJ2-7; tentatively, D is TRBD1 (6 bases). This CDR3 has 16 amino acids. Trimming left V 0 bases short and J 0 bases short, with 12 bases between. Germline values: CDR1 MNHEY, CDR2 SVGAGI. The CDR3 reads CASSYSVDRSSYEQYF. The DNA for the CDR3 is TGTGCCAGCAGTTACTCGGTAGACAGGAGCTCCTACGAGCAGTACTTC.

The V gene is TRBV19, the J gene TRBJ2-3, with a possible D match to TRBD2 (6 bases). The CDR3 is 11 residues long. Trimming removed 8 bases at V and 8 bases at J, with 11 bases between. CDR1 and CDR2 (germline): LNHDA, SQIVND (reference sequence). DNA of the CDR3: TGTGCCAGTCTAGACGGGGGTACGCAGTATTTT. Its translation is CASLDGGTQYF.

The chain is built from TRBV2 and TRBJ2-3, with 7 bases fitting TRBD2. V lost 4 bases to trimming and J lost 1 base; unmatched junction nucleotides: 5. The CDR3 has 15 residues. Germline CDR1 SNHLY, CDR2 FYNNEI. CDR3 coding DNA: TGTGCCAGCAGTGGAAGGGCGGGGGGCACAGATACGCAGTATTTT. Its protein is CASSGRAGGTDTQYF.

The chain combines TRBV5-6 with TRBJ1-1; D gene uncertain. The CDR3 contains 14 residues. CDR1 SGHDT and CDR2 YYEEEE come from the germline V gene. V lost 4 bases and J lost 4, with 14 bases in between. The CDR3 coding sequence is TGTGCCAGCAGCCTACATGATCGCGGCACTGAAGCTTTCTTT. Amino acids: CASSLHDRGTEAFF.

The chain couples TRBV3-1 (or the pseudogene TRBV3-2) to TRBJ1-1; no firm D call. The CDR3 sequence is 14 residues long. Deletions cut 1 base from V and 4 bases from J, with 10 bases between. CDR1 is LGHDT and CDR2 is YNNKEL in the germline V gene (reference sequence). CDR3 nucleotide sequence: TGTGCCAGCAGCCAAGCGGCGGGGAGCACTGAAGCTTTCTTT. Translating it yields CASSQAAGSTEAFF.

The rearrangement joins TRBV11-1 to TRBJ1-1; D might be TRBD1 (6 bases). This CDR3 has 12 residues. Trimming cost V 5 bases and J 8 bases, with 12 bases left between them. The V gene's germline CDR1 is SGHAT and CDR2 FQDESV (reference sequence). CDR3 region: CASSPQGAEAFF. Written as DNA, the CDR3 is TGTGCCAGCAGCCCACAGGGAGCCGAAGCTTTCTTT.

This clone was seen just once. The rearrangement joins TRBV18 to TRBJ1-3; TRBD1 agrees at 9 bases. Per germline, CDR1 KGHSH and CDR2 LQKENI. This CDR3 comprises 14 residues. The trim removed 5 bases at V and 5 bases at J, leaving 4 bases unmatched. The CDR3 protein is CASSMGQGRNTIYF. CDR3 DNA sequence: TGTGCCAGCTCAATGGGACAGGGCAGAAACACCATATATTTT.

This clone was seen only once. The chain employs TRBV30 and TRBJ1-2, with D tentatively TRBD1 (5 bases). V was cut by 5 bases and J by 0 bases, with 10 bases left in between. Germline assignment: CDR1 GTSNPN and CDR2 SVGIG (reference sequence). The length of the CDR3 is 13 residues. CDR3 in DNA: TGTGCCTGGGATCGGGGGGCTAACTATGGCTACACCTTC. Its protein product is CAWDRGANYGYTF.

The CDR3 DNA follows: TGTGCCAGCAGTTCTACTCCCTCTGGAAACACCATATATTTT. Protein sequence: CASSSTPSGNTIYF. The chain combines TRBV6-1 with TRBJ1-3; no firm D call. Germline CDR1 reads MNHNS; CDR2 reads SASEGT. Trimming removed 5 bases from V and 0 bases from J, with 8 bases in between. The CDR3 is made up of 14 amino acids.

The chain is built from TRBV19 and TRBJ1-1, with a possible D match to TRBD1 (5 bases). Germline CDR1 LNHDA, CDR2 SQIVND (reference sequence). Trimming took off 8 bases at V and 3 bases at J, with 13 bases between the two ends. CDR3 length: 13 amino acids. The CDR3 bases are TGTGCCAGTGCCTCAGGGTGGTACACTGAAGCTTTCTTT. Protein sequence: CASASGWYTEAFF.

The CDR3 DNA is TGTGCCAGCAGCTCACGGGAGAGGGCGCCGGGCCCTGAAGCTTTCTTT. It translates to CASSSRERAPGPEAFF. V and J are TRBV13 and TRBJ1-1, with D hard to call. The CDR3 extends over 16 amino acids. The V end was cut by 4 bases, the J end by 6 bases, with 21 bases between. Looked up from germline, CDR1 is PRHDT and CDR2 is FYEKMQ (reference sequence).

This clone came up once. This chain uses TRBV27 with TRBJ2-1; tentatively, D is TRBD2 (6 bases). Trimming left V 5 bases short and J 3 bases short, with 14 bases between. Germline-derived CDR1 and CDR2 are MNHEY and SMNVEV (reference sequence). The CDR3 is 15 amino acids. This CDR3 reads CASSPPGTGYNEQFF. The CDR3 DNA is TGTGCCAGCAGTCCCCCCGGGACTGGCTACAATGAGCAGTTCTTC.

This clone appeared a single time. The chain carries TRBV29-1 and TRBJ1-2; tentative D call: TRBD1 (6 bases). CDR3 length: 11 amino acids. The germline V and J ends were trimmed by 7 bases and 4 bases, with 10 bases remaining between them. From germline, CDR1 is SQVTM and CDR2 ANQGSEA. CDR3 DNA sequence: TGCAGCGCAGGGGAGGGCTATGGCTACACCTTC. It encodes CSAGEGYGYTF. Looking up the rest from reference TRBV29-1 and TRBJ1-2 gives the full variable domain: SAVISQKPSRDICQRGTSLTIQCQVDSQVTMMFWYRQQPGQSLTLIATANQGSEATYESGFVIDKFPISRPNLTFSTLTVSNMSPEDSSIYLCSAGEGYGYTFGSGTRLTVV.

The V and J genes are TRBV9 and TRBJ1-1; D gene ambiguous. Per the germline V gene, CDR1 is SGDLS and CDR2 is YYNGEE. The V end was cut by 3 bases, the J end by 0 bases, with 6 bases between. The CDR3 is 13 amino acids. As DNA, the CDR3 is TGTGCCAGCAGCGGATCTATGAACACTGAAGCTTTCTTT. This encodes CASSGSMNTEAFF.

The gene calls are TRBV5-1 and TRBJ1-1; D is ambiguous. Trimming left V 1 base short and J 4 bases short, with 5 bases between. CDR1 is SGHRS and CDR2 is YFSETQ in the germline V gene. CDR3 length: 12 residues. CDR3 sequence reads: CASSLNRTEAFF. Written as DNA, the CDR3 is TGCGCCAGCAGCTTGAATCGCACTGAAGCTTTCTTT.

V usage is TRBV14 and J usage is TRBJ1-1, with D uncertain. The CDR3 is 12 amino acids. CDR1 is SGHDN and CDR2 is FVKESK in the germline V gene. The V gene lost 1 base and the J gene lost 5 bases, with 5 bases spanning the gap. The CDR3 nucleotides are TGTGCCAGCAGCCAAGGCAGGACTGAAGCTTTCTTT. The encoded protein is CASSQGRTEAFF.

The rearrangement joins TRBV27 to TRBJ1-2; 7 bases line up with TRBD1. The ends lost 8 bases at V and 2 bases at J; junction bases unmatched: 5. CDR1 is MNHEY and CDR2 is SMNVEV in the germline V gene (reference sequence). The CDR3 totals 13 residues. CDR3 residues: CASARGPNYGYTF. In nucleotides, the CDR3 is TGTGCCAGCGCGAGGGGGCCCAACTATGGCTACACCTTC.

The rearrangement links TRBV7-9 to TRBJ1-5, with 8 bases fitting TRBD1. CDR3 length: 13 residues. CDR1 and CDR2 from the germline V gene are SEHNR and FQNEAQ (reference sequence). Trimming at V came to 5 bases and at J to 4 bases, leaving 1 base not matched to a gene. The CDR3 is CASSQGANQPQHF. The CDR3 nucleotides read TGTGCCAGCAGCCAGGGGGCTAATCAGCCCCAGCATTTT.

This chain links TRBV30 with TRBJ1-2; D unresolved. Germline-derived CDR1 and CDR2 are GTSNPN and SVGIG (reference sequence). This CDR3 spans 15 amino acids. V lost 4 bases and J lost 2, with 17 bases in between. The CDR3 loop reads CAWISSPGRNYGYTF. The CDR3, as DNA: TGTGCCTGGATCAGCAGCCCCGGTCGGAACTATGGCTACACCTTC.

V usage is TRBV3-1 (or the pseudogene TRBV3-2) and J usage is TRBJ2-2, with 7 bases identical to TRBD1. The CDR3 loop spans 15 amino acids. The germline V gene has CDR1 LGHDT and CDR2 YNNKEL (reference sequence). V was pared by 3 bases and J by 5 bases, with 6 bases of the junction left unmatched. CDR3 in DNA: TGTGCCAGCAGCCAGGGTGACAGGGCAACCGGGGAGCTGTTTTTT. Its protein product is CASSQGDRATGELFF.

The chain recombines TRBV7-9 with TRBJ1-3; tentative D call: TRBD1 (6 bases). Trimming took 1 base from V and 5 from J, leaving 12 bases between them. This CDR3 spans 15 amino acids. CDR1 and CDR2 from the germline V gene are SEHNR and FQNEAQ (reference sequence). The CDR3: CASSLVVGGRNTIYF. The CDR3 region has the DNA TGTGCCAGCAGCTTAGTTGTAGGGGGGCGAAACACCATATATTTT.

This sequence joins TRBV6-5 and TRBJ1-1; D not certain. V lost 0 bases and J 7 bases, leaving 12 bases between the germline ends. Per the germline V gene, CDR1 is MNHEY and CDR2 is SVGAGI. This CDR3 has 14 amino acids. CDR3 DNA sequence: TGTGCCAGCAGTTACTCATACCAAGAGGGTGAAGCTTTCTTT. Protein: CASSYSYQEGEAFF.

A few counts support this clone. The chain has TRBV24-1 and TRBJ2-3, with no clear D. There are 17 residues in the CDR3. From germline, CDR1 is KGHDR and CDR2 SFDVKD. V dropped 5 bases and J dropped 0 bases, with 17 bases sitting between them. As DNA, the CDR3 is TGTGCCACCAGTGTCCCGGGCCGCGGACCTAGCACAGATACGCAGTATTTT. Its protein product is CATSVPGRGPSTDTQYF.

The chain combines TRBV9 with TRBJ2-1, with D unclear. The CDR3 runs to 17 residues. Between the trimmed V and J ends, which lost 0 bases and 2 bases, there was a span of 15 bases. Germline loops: CDR1 SGDLS, CDR2 YYNGEE. The CDR3 nucleotides read TGTGCCAGCAGCGTAGGGGCCCTCAAAGGTACCTACAATGAGCAGTTCTTC. Residues: CASSVGALKGTYNEQFF.

The rearrangement joins TRBV19 to TRBJ1-5, with D possibly TRBD1 on 5 matching bases. CDR3 length equals 14 residues. Per the germline V gene, CDR1 is LNHDA and CDR2 is SQIVND (reference sequence). The ends were cut back, 3 bases at V and 7 bases at J, with 13 bases in the middle. The CDR3: CASSIMSGYQPQHF. The CDR3 DNA is TGTGCCAGTAGTATCATGTCAGGGTACCAGCCCCAGCATTTT.

The chain has TRBV7-8 and TRBJ2-7, with D possibly matching TRBD2 (6 bases). The CDR3 spans 12 residues. The germline gives CDR1 SGHVS, CDR2 FQNEAQ. V was shortened by 5 bases and J by 6 bases, with 11 bases between the two germline ends. The CDR3 DNA sequence: TGTGCCAGCAGCCACGGAGCGGGCGAGCAGTACTTC. Translation gives CASSHGAGEQYF.

This chain joins TRBV7-9 and TRBJ2-6; tentative D call: TRBD1 (6 bases). V was shortened by 5 bases and J by 1 base, with 9 bases between the two germline ends. CDR1 SEHNR and CDR2 FQNEAQ come from the germline V gene (reference sequence). The CDR3 extends over 15 amino acids. The CDR3 sequence is CASSQQGSGANVLTF. The CDR3 coding sequence is TGTGCCAGCAGCCAACAGGGTTCTGGGGCCAACGTCCTGACTTTC.

This clone was seen once. The V gene is TRBV25-1, the J gene TRBJ2-1; possible D gene TRBD2, 6 bases. The CDR3 is made up of 18 amino acids. The germline V and J ends were trimmed by 1 base and 1 base, with 17 bases remaining between them. Germline V gene data show CDR1 as MGHDK and CDR2 as SYGVNS. In nucleotides, the CDR3 is TGTGCCAGCAGTGAATTGAAGGCCAGCGGGTTTTCCTACAATGAGCAGTTCTTC. Translated, it gives CASSELKASGFSYNEQFF. Variable domain in full (rest from reference TRBV25-1 and TRBJ2-1): EADIYQTPRYLVIGTGKKITLECSQTMGHDKMYWYQQDPGMELHLIHYSYGVNSTEKGDLSSESTVSRIRTEHFPLTLESARPSHTSQYLCASSELKASGFSYNEQFFGPGTRLTVL.